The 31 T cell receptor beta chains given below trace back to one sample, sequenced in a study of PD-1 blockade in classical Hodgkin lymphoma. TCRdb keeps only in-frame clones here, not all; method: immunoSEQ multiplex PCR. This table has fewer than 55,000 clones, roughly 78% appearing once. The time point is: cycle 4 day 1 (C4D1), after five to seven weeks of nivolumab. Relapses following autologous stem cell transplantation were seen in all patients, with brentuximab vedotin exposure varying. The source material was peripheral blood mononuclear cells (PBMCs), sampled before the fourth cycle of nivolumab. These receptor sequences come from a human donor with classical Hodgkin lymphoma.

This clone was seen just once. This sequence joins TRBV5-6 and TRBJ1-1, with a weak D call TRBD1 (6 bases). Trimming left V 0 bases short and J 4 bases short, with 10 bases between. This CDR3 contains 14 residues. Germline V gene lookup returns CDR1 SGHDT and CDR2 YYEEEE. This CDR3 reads CASSLGQGSTEAFF. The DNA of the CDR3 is TGTGCCAGCAGCTTGGGGCAGGGGTCCACTGAAGCTTTCTTT.

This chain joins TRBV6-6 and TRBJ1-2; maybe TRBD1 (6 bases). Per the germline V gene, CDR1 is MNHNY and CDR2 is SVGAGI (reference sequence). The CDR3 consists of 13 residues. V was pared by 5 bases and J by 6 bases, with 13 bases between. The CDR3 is CASSLTGRDGYTF. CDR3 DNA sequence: TGTGCCAGCAGTCTGACAGGCAGGGATGGCTACACCTTC.

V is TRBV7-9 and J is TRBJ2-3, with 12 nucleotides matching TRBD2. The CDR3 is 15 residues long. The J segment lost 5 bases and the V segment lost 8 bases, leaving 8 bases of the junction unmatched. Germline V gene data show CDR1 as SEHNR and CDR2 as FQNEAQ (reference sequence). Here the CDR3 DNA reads TGTGCCAGCCAATTGACTAGCGGGGGAGGAGATACGCAGTATTTT. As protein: CASQLTSGGGDTQYF.

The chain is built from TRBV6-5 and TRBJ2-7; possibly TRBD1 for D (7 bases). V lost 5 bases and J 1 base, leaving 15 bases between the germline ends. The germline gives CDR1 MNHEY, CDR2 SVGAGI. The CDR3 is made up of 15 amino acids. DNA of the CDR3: TGTGCCAGCAGTCCTCTCAGGGGGAGGTCCTACGAGCAGTACTTC. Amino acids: CASSPLRGRSYEQYF.

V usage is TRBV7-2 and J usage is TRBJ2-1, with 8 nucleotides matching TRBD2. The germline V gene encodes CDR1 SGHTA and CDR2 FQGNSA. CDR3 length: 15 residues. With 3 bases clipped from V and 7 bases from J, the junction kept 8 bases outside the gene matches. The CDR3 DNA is TGTGCCAGCAGCTTCGGGGGGGCCGGTGTGAATGAGCAGTTCTTC. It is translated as CASSFGGAGVNEQFF.

The CDR3 nucleotides are TGTGCCACCAGCAGAGATCTAACCTTAGGTGAGCAGTTCTTC. Residues: CATSRDLTLGEQFF. The rearrangement joins TRBV15 to TRBJ2-1; D uncertain. The CDR3 totals 14 residues. Trimming shortened V by 0 bases and J by 9 bases, and 12 bases separated the two germline ends. CDR1 and CDR2 from the germline V gene are LNHNV and YYDKDF (reference sequence).

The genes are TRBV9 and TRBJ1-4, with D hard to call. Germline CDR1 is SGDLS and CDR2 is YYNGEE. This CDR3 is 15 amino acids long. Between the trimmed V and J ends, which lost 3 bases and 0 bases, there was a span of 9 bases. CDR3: CASSAYGATNEKLFF. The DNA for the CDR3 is TGTGCCAGCAGCGCCTACGGTGCAACTAATGAAAAACTGTTTTTT.

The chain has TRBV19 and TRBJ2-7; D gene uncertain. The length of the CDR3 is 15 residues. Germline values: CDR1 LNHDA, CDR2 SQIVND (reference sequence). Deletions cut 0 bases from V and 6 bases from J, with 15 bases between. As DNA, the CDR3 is TGTGCCAGTAGTATAGACCGCCCCCCAGTACGCGAGCAGTACTTC. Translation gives CASSIDRPPVREQYF.

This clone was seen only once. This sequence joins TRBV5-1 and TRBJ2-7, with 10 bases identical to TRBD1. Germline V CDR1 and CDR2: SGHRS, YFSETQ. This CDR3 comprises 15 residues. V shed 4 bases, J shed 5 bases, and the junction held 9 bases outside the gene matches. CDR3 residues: CASSILGGQGNEQYF. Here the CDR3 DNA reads TGCGCCAGCAGCATCCTAGGGGGACAGGGGAACGAGCAGTACTTC. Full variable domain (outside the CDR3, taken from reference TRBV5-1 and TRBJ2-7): KAGVTQTPRYLIKTRGQQVTLSCSPISGHRSVSWYQQTPGQGLQFLFEYFSETQRNKGNFPGRFSGRQFSNSRSEMNVSTLELGDSALYLCASSILGGQGNEQYFGPGTRLTVT.

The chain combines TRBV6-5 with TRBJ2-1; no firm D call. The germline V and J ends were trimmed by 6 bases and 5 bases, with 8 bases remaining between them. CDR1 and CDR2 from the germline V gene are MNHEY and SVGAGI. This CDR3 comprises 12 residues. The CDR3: CASSGWDNEQFF. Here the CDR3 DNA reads TGTGCCAGCAGCGGGTGGGACAATGAGCAGTTCTTC.

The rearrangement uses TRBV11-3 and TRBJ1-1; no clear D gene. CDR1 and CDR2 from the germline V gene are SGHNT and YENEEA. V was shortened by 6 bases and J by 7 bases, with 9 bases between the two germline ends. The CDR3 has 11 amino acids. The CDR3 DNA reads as TGTGCCAGCAGGGGTTTGGGTGAAGCTTTCTTT. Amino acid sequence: CASRGLGEAFF.

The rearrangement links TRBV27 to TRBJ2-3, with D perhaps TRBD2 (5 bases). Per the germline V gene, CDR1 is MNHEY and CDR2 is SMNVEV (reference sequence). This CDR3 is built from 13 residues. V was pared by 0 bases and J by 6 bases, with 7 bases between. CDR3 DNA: TGTGCCAGCAGTTTATCGCGAGGGGATACGCAGTATTTT. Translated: CASSLSRGDTQYF.

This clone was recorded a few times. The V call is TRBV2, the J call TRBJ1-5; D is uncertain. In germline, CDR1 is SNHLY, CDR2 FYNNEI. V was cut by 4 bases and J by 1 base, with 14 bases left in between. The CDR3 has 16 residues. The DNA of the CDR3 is TGTGCCAGCAGTGCGGTCGGGGTTCTGAGCAATCAGCCCCAGCATTTT. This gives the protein CASSAVGVLSNQPQHF.

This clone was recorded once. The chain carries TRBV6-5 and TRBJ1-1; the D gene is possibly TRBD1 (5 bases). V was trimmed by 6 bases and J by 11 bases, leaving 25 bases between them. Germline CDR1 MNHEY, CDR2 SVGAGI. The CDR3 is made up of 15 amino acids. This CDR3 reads CASRPRDPSSADAFF. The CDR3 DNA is TGTGCCAGCAGACCCCGGGACCCCTCGTCCGCCGATGCTTTCTTT.

The CDR3 spells CASSSYPGQTEAFF. DNA for the CDR3: TGTGCCAGCAGCTCTTACCCCGGACAAACTGAAGCTTTCTTT. The rearrangement joins TRBV7-3 to TRBJ1-1, with D possibly being TRBD1 (5 bases). CDR1 is SGHTA and CDR2 is FQGTGA in the germline V gene. V gave up 4 bases and J gave up 5 bases, with 14 bases separating them. The CDR3 has 14 residues.

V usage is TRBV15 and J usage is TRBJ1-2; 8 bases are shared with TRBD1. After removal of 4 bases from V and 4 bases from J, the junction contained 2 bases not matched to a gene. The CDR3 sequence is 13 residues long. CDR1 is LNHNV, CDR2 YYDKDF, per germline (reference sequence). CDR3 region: CATSTGQGYGYTF. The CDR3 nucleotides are TGTGCCACCAGCACTGGACAGGGCTATGGCTACACCTTC.

CDR3 loop: CASSLTGGGYGYTF. DNA of the CDR3: TGTGCCAGCAGTTTGACCGGGGGTGGGTATGGCTACACCTTC. The chain is built from TRBV28 and TRBJ1-2, with a possible D match to TRBD1 (5 bases). From germline, CDR1 is MDHEN and CDR2 SYDVKM. The CDR3 runs 14 residues. Trimming took 3 bases from V and 5 from J, leaving 13 bases between them.

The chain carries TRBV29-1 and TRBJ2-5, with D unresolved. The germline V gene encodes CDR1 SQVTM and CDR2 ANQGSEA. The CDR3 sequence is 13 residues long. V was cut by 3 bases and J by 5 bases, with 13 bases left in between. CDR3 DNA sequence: TGCAGCGTTGATAAAGGGATCGGGGAGACCCAGTACTTC. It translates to CSVDKGIGETQYF.

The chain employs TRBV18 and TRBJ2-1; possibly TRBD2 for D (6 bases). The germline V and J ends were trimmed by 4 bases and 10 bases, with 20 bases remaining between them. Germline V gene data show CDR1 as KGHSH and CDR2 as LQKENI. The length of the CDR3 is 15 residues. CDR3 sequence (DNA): TGTGCCAGCTCACAGATAGCGGTGCGGGGCCAGGAGCAGTTCTTC. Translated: CASSQIAVRGQEQFF. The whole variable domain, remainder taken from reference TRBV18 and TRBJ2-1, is NAGVMQNPRHLVRRRGQEARLRCSPMKGHSHVYWYRQLPEEGLKFMVYLQKENIIDESGMPKERFSAEFPKEGPSILRIQQVVRGDSAAYFCASSQIAVRGQEQFFGPGTRLTVL.

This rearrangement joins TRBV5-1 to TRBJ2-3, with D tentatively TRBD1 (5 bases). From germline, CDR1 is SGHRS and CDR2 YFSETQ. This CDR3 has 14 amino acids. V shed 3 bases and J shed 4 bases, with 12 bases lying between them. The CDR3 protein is CASSSEPGPDTQYF. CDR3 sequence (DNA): TGCGCCAGCAGCTCCGAACCAGGGCCAGATACGCAGTATTTT.

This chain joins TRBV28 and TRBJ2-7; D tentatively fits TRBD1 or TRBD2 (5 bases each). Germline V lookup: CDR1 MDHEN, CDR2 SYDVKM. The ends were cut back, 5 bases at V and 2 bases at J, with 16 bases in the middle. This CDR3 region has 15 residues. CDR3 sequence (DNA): TGTGCCAGCAGTAACTCCGGGACCGAACCCTACGAGCAGTACTTC. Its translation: CASSNSGTEPYEQYF.

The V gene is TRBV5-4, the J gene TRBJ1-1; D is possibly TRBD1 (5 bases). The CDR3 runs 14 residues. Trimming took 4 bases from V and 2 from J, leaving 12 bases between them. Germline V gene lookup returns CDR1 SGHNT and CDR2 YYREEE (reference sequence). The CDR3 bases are TGTGCCAGCAGCCGCCCGGACACTAACACTGAAGCTTTCTTT. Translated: CASSRPDTNTEAFF.

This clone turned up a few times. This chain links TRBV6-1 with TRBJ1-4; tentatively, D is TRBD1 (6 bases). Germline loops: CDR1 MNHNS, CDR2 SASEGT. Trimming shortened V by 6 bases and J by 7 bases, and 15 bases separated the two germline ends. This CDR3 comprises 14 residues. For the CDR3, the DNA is TGTGCCAGCAGCGGACAGTCTTCTGGTGAAAAACTGTTTTTT. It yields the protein CASSGQSSGEKLFF.

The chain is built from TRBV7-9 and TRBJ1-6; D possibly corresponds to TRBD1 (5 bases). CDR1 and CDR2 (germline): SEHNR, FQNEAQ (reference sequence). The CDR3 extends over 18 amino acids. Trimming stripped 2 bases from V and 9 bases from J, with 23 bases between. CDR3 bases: TGTGCCAGCAGCTTATTTATGGGGCCCCACCTCCAAGGTTCACCCCTCCACTTT. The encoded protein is CASSLFMGPHLQGSPLHF. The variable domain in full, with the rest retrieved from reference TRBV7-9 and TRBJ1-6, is DTGVSQNPRHKITKRGQNVTFRCDPISEHNRLYWYRQTLGQGPEFLTYFQNEAQLEKSRLLSDRFSAERPKGSFSTLEIQRTEQGDSAMYLCASSLFMGPHLQGSPLHFGNGTRLTVT.

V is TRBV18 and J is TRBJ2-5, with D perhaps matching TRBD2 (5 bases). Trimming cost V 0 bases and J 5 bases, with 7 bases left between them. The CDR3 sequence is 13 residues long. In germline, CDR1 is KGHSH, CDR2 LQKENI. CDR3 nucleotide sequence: TGTGCCAGCTCACCACCGGAGGATGAGACCCAGTACTTC. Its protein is CASSPPEDETQYF. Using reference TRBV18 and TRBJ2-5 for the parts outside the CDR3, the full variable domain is NAGVMQNPRHLVRRRGQEARLRCSPMKGHSHVYWYRQLPEEGLKFMVYLQKENIIDESGMPKERFSAEFPKEGPSILRIQQVVRGDSAAYFCASSPPEDETQYFGPGTRLLVL.

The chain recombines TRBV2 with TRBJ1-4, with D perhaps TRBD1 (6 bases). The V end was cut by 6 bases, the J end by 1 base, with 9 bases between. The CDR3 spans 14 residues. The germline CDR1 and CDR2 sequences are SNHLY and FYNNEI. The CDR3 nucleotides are TGTGCCAGCAGACAACAGGGAACTAATGAAAAACTGTTTTTT. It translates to CASRQQGTNEKLFF.

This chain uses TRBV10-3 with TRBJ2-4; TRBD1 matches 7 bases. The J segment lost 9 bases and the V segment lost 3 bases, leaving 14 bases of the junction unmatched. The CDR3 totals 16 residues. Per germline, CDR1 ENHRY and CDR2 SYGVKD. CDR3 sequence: CAISDSQGEELSIQYF. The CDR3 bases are TGTGCCATCAGTGACTCGCAGGGGGAAGAGCTGAGCATTCAGTACTTC.

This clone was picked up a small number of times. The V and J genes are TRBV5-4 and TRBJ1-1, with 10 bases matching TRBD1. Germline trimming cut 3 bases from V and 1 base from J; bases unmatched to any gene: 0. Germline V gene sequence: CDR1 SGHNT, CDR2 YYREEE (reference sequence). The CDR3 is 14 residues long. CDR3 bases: TGTGCCAGCAGCTGGGACAGGGGGAACACTGAAGCTTTCTTT. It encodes CASSWDRGNTEAFF.

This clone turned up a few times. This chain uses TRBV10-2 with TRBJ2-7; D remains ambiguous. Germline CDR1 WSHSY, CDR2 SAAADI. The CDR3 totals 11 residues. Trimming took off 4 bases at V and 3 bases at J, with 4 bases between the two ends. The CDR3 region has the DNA TGCGCCAGCAGTGGGTACTACGAGCAGTACTTC. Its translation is CASSGYYEQYF.

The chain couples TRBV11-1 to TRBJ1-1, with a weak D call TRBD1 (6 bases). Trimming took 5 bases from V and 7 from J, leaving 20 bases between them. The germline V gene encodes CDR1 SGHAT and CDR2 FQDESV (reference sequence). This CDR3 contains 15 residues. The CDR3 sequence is CASSLQVPGTSEAFF. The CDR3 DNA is TGTGCCAGCAGCCTCCAGGTCCCAGGGACAAGTGAAGCTTTCTTT. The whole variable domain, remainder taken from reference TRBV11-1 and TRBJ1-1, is EAEVAQSPRYKITEKSQAVAFWCDPISGHATLYWYRQILGQGPELLVQFQDESVVDDSQLPKDRFSAERLKGVDSTLKIQPAELGDSAMYLCASSLQVPGTSEAFFGQGTRLTVV.

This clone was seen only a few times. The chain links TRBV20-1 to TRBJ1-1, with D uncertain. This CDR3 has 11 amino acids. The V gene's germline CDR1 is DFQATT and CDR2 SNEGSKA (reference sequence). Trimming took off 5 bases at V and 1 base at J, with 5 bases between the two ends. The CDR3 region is CSAPQNTEAFF. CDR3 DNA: TGCAGTGCTCCCCAGAACACTGAAGCTTTCTTT.